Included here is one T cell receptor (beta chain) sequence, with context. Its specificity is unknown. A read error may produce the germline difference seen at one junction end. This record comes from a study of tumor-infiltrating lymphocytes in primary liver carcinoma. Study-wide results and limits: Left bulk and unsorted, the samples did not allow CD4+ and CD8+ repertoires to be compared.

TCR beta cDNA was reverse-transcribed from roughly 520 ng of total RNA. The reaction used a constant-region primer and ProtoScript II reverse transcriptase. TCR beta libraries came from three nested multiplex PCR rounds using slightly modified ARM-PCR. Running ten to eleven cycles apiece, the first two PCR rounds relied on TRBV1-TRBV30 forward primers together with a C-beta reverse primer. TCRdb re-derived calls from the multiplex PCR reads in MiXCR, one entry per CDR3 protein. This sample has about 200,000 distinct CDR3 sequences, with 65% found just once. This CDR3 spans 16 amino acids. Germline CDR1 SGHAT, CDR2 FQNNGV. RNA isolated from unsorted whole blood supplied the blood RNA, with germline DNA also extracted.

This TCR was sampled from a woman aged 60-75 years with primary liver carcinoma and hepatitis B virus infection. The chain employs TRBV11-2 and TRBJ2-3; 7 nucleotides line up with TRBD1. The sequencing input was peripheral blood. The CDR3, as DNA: TGTGCCAGCAGCTTAGGTCGATTACAGGGGTCAGATACGCAGTGTTTT. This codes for CASSLGRLQGSDTQCF.